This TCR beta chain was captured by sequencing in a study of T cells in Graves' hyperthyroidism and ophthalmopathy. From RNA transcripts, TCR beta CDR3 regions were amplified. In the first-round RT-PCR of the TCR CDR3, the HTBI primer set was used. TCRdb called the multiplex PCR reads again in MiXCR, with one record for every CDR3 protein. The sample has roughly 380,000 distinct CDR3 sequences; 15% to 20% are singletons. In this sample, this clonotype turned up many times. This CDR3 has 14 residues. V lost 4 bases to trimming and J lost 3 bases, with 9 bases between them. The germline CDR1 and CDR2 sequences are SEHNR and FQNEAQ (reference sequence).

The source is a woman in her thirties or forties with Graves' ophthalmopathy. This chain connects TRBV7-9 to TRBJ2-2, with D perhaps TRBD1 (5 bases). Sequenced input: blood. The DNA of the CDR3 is TGTGCCAGCAGCTGGGGCACGCACACCGGGGAGCTGTTTTTT. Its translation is CASSWGTHTGELFF.